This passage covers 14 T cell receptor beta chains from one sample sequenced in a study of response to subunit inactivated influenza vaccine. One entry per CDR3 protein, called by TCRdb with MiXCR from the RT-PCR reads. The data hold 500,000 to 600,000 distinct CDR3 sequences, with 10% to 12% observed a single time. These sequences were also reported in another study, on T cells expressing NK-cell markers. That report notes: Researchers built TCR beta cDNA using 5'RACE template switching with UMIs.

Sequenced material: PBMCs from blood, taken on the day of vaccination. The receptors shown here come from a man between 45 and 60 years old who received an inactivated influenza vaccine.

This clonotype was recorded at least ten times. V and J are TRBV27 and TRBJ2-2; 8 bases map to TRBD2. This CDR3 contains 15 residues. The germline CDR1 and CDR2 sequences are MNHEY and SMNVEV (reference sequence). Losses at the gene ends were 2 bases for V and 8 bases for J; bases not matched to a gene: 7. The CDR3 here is CASSLGSGSPGELFF. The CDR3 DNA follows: TGTGCCAGCAGTTTAGGGAGCGGGAGTCCGGGGGAGCTGTTTTTT.

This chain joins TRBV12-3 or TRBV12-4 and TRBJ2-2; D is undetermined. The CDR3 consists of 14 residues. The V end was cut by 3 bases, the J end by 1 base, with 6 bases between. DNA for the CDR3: TGTGCCAGCAGTTTTTACGGGAACACCGGGGAGCTGTTTTTT. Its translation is CASSFYGNTGELFF.

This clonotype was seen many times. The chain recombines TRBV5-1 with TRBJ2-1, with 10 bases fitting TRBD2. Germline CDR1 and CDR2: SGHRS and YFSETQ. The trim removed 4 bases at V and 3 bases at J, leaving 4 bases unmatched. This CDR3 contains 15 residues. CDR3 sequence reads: CASSNSGGNYNEQFF. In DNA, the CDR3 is TGCGCCAGCAGCAATAGCGGGGGGAACTACAATGAGCAGTTCTTC.

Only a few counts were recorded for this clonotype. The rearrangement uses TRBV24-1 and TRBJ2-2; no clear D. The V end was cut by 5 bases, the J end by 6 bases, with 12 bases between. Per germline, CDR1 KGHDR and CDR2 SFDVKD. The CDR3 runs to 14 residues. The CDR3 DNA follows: TGTGCCACCAGTGGGTTTAGTGGATCCGGGGAGCTGTTTTTT. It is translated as CATSGFSGSGELFF.

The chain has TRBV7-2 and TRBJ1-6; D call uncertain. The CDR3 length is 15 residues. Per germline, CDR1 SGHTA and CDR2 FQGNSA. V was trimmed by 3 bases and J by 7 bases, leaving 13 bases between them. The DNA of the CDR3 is TGTGCCAGCAGCTTCCCCAATGGCGAGAATTCACCCCTCCACTTT. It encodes CASSFPNGENSPLHF.

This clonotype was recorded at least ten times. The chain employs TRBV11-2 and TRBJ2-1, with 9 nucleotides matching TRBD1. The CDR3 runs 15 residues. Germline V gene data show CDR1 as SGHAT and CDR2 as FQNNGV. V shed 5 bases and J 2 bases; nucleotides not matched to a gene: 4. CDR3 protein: CASSPTGGPYNEQFF. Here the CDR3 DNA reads TGTGCCAGCAGCCCAACAGGGGGCCCCTACAATGAGCAGTTCTTC.

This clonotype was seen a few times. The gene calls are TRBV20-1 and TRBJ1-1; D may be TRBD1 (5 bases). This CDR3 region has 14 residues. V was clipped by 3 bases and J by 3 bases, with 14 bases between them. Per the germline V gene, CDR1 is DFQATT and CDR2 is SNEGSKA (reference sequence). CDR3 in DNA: TGCAGTGCTAGCCCCCCGGGACTTCACACTGAAGCTTTCTTT. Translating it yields CSASPPGLHTEAFF.

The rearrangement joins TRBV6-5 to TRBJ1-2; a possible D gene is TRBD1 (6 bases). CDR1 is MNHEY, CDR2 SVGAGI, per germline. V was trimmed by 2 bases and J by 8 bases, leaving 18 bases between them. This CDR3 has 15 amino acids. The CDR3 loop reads CASSYDAEGVKGYTF. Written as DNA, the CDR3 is TGTGCCAGCAGTTACGATGCCGAGGGGGTGAAAGGCTACACCTTC.

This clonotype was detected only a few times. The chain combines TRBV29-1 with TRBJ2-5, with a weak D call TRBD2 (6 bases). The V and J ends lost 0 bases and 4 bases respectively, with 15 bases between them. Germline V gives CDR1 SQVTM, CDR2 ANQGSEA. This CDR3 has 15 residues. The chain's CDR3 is CSVEDRRGARETQYF. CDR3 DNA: TGCAGCGTTGAAGATCGGAGGGGCGCCCGAGAGACCCAGTACTTC.

The chain's CDR3 is CASSLVGQGETQYF. CDR3 DNA sequence: TGCGCCAGCAGCTTGGTAGGGCAGGGAGAGACCCAGTACTTC. The genes are TRBV5-1 and TRBJ2-5; the D gene is possibly TRBD1 (5 bases). The length of the CDR3 is 14 residues. Per the germline V gene, CDR1 is SGHRS and CDR2 is YFSETQ. The ends were cut back, 0 bases at V and 4 bases at J, with 10 bases in the middle.

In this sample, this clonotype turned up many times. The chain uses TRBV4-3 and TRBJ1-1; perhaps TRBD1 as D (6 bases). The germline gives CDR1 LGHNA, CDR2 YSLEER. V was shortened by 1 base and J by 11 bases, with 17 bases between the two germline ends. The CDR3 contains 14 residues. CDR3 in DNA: TGCGCCAGCAGCCAAGTGGGGGCGGGTGTAGTGGCTTTCTTT. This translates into CASSQVGAGVVAFF.

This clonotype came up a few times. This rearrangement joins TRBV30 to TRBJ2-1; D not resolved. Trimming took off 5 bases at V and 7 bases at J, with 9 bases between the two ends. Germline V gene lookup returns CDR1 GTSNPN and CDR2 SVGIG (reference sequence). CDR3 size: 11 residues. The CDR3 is CAWAQENEQFF. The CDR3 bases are TGTGCCTGGGCCCAAGAGAATGAGCAGTTCTTC.

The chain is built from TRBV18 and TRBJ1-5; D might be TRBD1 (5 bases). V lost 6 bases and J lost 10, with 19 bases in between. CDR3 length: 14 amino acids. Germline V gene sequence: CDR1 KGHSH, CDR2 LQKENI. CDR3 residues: CASSTGTALGPQHF. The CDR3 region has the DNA TGTGCCAGCTCCACCGGGACCGCGCTGGGACCCCAGCATTTT. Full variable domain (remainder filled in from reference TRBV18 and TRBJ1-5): NAGVMQNPRHLVRRRGQEARLRCSPMKGHSHVYWYRQLPEEGLKFMVYLQKENIIDESGMPKERFSAEFPKEGPSILRIQQVVRGDSAAYFCASSTGTALGPQHFGDGTRLSIL.

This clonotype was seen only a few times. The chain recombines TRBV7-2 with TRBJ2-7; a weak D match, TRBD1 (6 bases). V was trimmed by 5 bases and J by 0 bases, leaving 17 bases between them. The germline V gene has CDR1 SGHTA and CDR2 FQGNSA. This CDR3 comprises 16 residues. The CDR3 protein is CASSRPGTGSSYEQYF. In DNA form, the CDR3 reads TGTGCCAGCAGCCGTCCTGGAACAGGGAGCTCCTACGAGCAGTACTTC.